The subject of this entry is one T cell receptor beta chain. Antigen specificity is unknown. Trimming removed 0 bases from V and 5 bases from J, with 16 bases in between. The CDR3 loop spans 16 amino acids. Germline V CDR1 and CDR2: MNHEY, SVGAGI. Amplification used 60 Vbeta primers and 13 Jbeta primers. Assay: immunoSEQ multiplex PCR; the TCRdb copy retains only in-frame clones and omits some. There are around 90,000 clones in the sample; less than 65% occur only once, and roughly 6% lies in the top ten. The data derive from a study of cytomegalovirus exposure and HLA in healthy donors. Study findings and constraints: As confirmed in vitro, a few CMV-associated chains were specific for CMV antigens.

The V and J genes are TRBV6-5 and TRBJ2-5, with a weak D call TRBD2 (6 bases). Sequencing was carried out using PBMCs. The sequence was collected from a woman aged 25 to 39 in good health and CMV-seropositive. CDR3 residues: CASSYSSGVPTETQYF. In DNA, the CDR3 is TGTGCCAGCAGTTACTCATCGGGGGTTCCGACGGAGACCCAGTACTTC.